This TCR beta chain is drawn from a study of blood T cell repertoires in COVID-19. In the original workflow: Estimation of nucleated cell counts was performed using reference gene primer amplification. Here immunoSEQ multiplex PCR was the method, and the copy in TCRdb shows in-frame clones only, minus some. That table furnishes V, J and clone size, whereas the DNA furnished D and trimming. The sample consists of some 490,000 clones, about 88% of them appearing once. The CDR3 covers 15 residues. Germline V lookup: CDR1 SGDLS, CDR2 YYNGEE. V lost 0 bases and J lost 0, with 7 bases in between. The study drew participants aged roughly 18 to 95 years from around 24 US areas. Participants were placed into cohorts based on the clinical history they reported. For recovered donors of Cohort 3, there were two negative PCRs, clearance, or symptom resolution.

The source is a woman between 55 and 75 years old who had recovered from COVID-19. Sequenced: PBMCs or T cells enriched from blood (not recorded which). J is TRBJ1-3 and V is TRBV9, with D unresolved. The CDR3 region is CASSVGESSGNTIYF. The CDR3 nucleotides read TGTGCCAGCAGCGTAGGGGAGTCCTCTGGAAACACCATATATTTT. The variable domain in full, with the rest retrieved from reference TRBV9 and TRBJ1-3, is DSGVTQTPKHLITATGQRVTLRCSPRSGDLSVYWYQQSLDQGLQFLIQYYNGEERAKGNILERFSAQQFPDLHSELNLSSLELGDSALYFCASSVGESSGNTIYFGEGSWLTVV.